This entry lists 7 T cell receptor beta chains sequenced from one sample in a study of tumor-infiltrating lymphocytes in primary liver carcinoma. Priming with a constant-region primer yielded TCR beta cDNA from 400 to 550 ng total RNA. Three rounds of nested multiplex PCR with slightly modified ARM-PCR produced TCR beta libraries. Running around 9 cycles apiece, the first two PCR rounds relied on TRBV1-TRBV30 forward primers together with a C-beta reverse primer. MiXCR was run by TCRdb on the multiplex PCR reads, yielding one entry per CDR3 protein. The sample shows 330,000 or so distinct CDR3 sequences, around 60% of them seen only once. Out of unsorted whole blood came the blood RNA, and germline DNA was extracted as well. The sequencing sample was made of peripheral blood. Receptor source: a man aged 35 to 55 with primary liver carcinoma and hepatitis B virus infection.

Of note for this clonotype: Mismatch with germline at one junction end may stem from a read error. This chain links TRBV5-4 with TRBJ2-7; D may be TRBD1 or TRBD2 (5 bases each). Germline CDR1 is SGHNT and CDR2 is YYREEE (reference sequence). This CDR3 has 14 residues. The DNA for the CDR3 is TGTGCCAGCGGCTTGTCCCGGCAAGAGGGGAAGCAGTACTTC. The encoded protein is CASGLSRQEGKQYF.

Comments on this clonotype: This sequence may be a read error, since a much larger clone differs from it by one base. The V gene is TRBV10-3, the J gene TRBJ1-6, with 7 nucleotides matching TRBD1. There are 13 residues in the CDR3. Per germline, CDR1 ENHRY and CDR2 SYGVKD. CDR3 coding DNA: TGTGCCATCGGTGATGGAGACAGGGTACCCCTCCACTTT. The encoded protein is CAIGDGDRVPLHF.

A remark on this clonotype: The junction does not match germline at one end; this may be a read error. The rearrangement links TRBV11-2 to TRBJ2-1; D is ambiguous. The CDR3 sequence is 15 residues long. The V gene's germline CDR1 is SGHAT and CDR2 FQNNGV. This CDR3 reads CASSLDQVLRREQFF. The CDR3 DNA reads TGTGCCAGCAGCTTAGATCAGGTACTGAGACGTGAGCAATTCTTC.

Points on this clonotype: One end of the junction is discordant with germline, which a read error may explain. This chain links TRBV6-2 or TRBV6-3 with TRBJ2-5, with 7 bases fitting TRBD1. Germline CDR1 is MNHEY and CDR2 is SVGEGT. CDR3 length equals 13 residues. The CDR3 DNA reads TGTGCCAGCAGTCTTTTCCGGGTGACAGGGTCCATTTTC. Protein sequence: CASSLFRVTGSIF.

About this clonotype: A much larger clone sits a single nucleotide away, making a read error possible. J is TRBJ2-7 and V is TRBV12-3 or TRBV12-4, with TRBD1 identical over 9 bases. The CDR3 spans 14 residues. CDR3: CAGSNRGHSYEQYF. The CDR3 DNA reads TGTGCCGGCAGCAACAGGGGGCACTCCTACGAGCAGTACTTC.

The chain employs TRBV19 and TRBJ1-5; 10 nucleotides agree with TRBD1. The CDR3 covers 15 residues. With V trimmed by 6 bases and J by 0 bases, 2 bases remained unmatched. The V gene's germline CDR1 is LNHDA and CDR2 SQIVND (reference sequence). The CDR3 sequence: CASRDRGYSNQPQHF. CDR3 coding DNA: TGTGCCAGTAGGGACAGGGGGTATAGCAATCAGCCCCAGCATTTT.

V gene TRBV11-1 combines with J gene TRBJ1-2; D is perhaps TRBD1 (6 bases). The germline gives CDR1 SGHAT, CDR2 FQDESV (reference sequence). The CDR3 runs to 15 residues. V was cut by 3 bases and J by 6 bases, with 17 bases left in between. CDR3 DNA sequence: TGTGCCAGCAGCTTCCAAGGGGGTTCCAACCATGGCTACACCTTC. It encodes CASSFQGGSNHGYTF.